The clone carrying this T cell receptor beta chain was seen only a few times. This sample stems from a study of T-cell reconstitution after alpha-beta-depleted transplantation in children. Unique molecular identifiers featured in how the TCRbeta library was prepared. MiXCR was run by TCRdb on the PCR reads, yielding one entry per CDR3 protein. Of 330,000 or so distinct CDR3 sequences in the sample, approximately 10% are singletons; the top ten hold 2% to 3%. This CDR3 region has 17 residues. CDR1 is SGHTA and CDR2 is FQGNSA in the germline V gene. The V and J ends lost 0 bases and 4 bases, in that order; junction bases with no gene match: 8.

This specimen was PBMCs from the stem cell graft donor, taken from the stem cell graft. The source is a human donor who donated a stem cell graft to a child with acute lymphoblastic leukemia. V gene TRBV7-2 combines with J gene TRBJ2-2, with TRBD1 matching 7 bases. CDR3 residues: CASSLAAEGGSTGELFF. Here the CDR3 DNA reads TGTGCCAGCAGCTTAGCCGCGGAAGGGGGCAGCACCGGGGAGCTGTTTTTT. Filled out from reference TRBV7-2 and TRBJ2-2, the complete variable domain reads GAGVSQSPSNKVTEKGKDVELRCDPISGHTALYWYRQSLGQGLEFLIYFQGNSAPDKSGLPSDRFSAERTGGSVSTLTIQRTQQEDSAVYLCASSLAAEGGSTGELFFGEGSRLTVL.